These 13 T cell receptor beta chains originate from one sample sequenced in a study of naive and memory T cell subsets (dated by TCRdb to 2015 to 2018). The protocol used for the library was 5' RACE. TCRdb names Illumina MiSeq as the instrument used. The ligated cDNA was amplified in four rounds of PCR with nested alpha and beta constant region primers together with the SP2 primer. TCRdb's own reprocessing of the public reads used fastp at Q25 and MiXCR and kept productive beta chains. Records with the same CDR3 protein are collapsed into one entry carrying the most frequent genes and DNA. The sample includes about 62,000 distinct CDR3 sequences, with 8% observed a single time. The biggest ten clones account for 15% to 20% of the sample. The study reported a robust and sensitive protocol to amplify, sequence and analyze TCRs, based on 3' ligation of a UMI-containing oligonucleotide to TCR cDNA. The origin of the receptors is a female donor in good health.

This clonotype appeared many times. The chain is built from TRBV6-1 and TRBJ1-3; D may be TRBD1 (6 bases). CDR1 and CDR2 (germline): MNHNS, SASEGT. The CDR3 length is 17 residues. V was clipped by 5 bases and J by 4 bases, with 21 bases between them. The CDR3 DNA reads TGTGCCAGCAGTCAACAGGGTATCATACCCTCCGGAAACACCATATATTTT. Amino acid sequence: CASSQQGIIPSGNTIYF.

This clonotype was detected ten times or more. The chain has TRBV11-3 and TRBJ1-4; D uncertain. Germline CDR1 is SGHNT and CDR2 is YENEEA. This CDR3 comprises 14 residues. Deletions cut 5 bases from V and 5 bases from J, with 12 bases between. The DNA of the CDR3 is TGTGCCAGCAGCCCAGATACGGGAAATGAAAAACTGTTTTTT. Translated: CASSPDTGNEKLFF.

This clonotype was found many times. This chain joins TRBV7-2 and TRBJ2-7, with TRBD1 identical over 7 bases. The CDR3 runs to 15 residues. CDR1 is SGHTA and CDR2 is FQGNSA in the germline V gene. The V segment lost 5 bases and the J segment 1 base; nucleotides outside the gene matches: 8. CDR3 coding DNA: TGTGCCAGCAGCCCCGGGACAGCGAAATCCTACGAGCAGTACTTC. Translated, it gives CASSPGTAKSYEQYF.

This clonotype was seen repeatedly, ten times or more. The V and J genes are TRBV20-1 and TRBJ2-7, with a possible D match to TRBD2 (5 bases). This CDR3 region has 14 residues. Trimming stripped 2 bases from V and 2 bases from J, with 13 bases between. CDR1 is DFQATT, CDR2 SNEGSKA, per germline (reference sequence). The CDR3 loop is CSARSRGTPYEQYF. As DNA, the CDR3 is TGCAGTGCTAGATCTCGGGGTACCCCCTACGAGCAGTACTTC.

This clonotype was observed a handful of times. J is TRBJ2-2 and V is TRBV5-4; 9 positions match TRBD2. The CDR3 consists of 16 residues. In germline, CDR1 is SGHNT, CDR2 YYREEE (reference sequence). Trimming took 0 bases from V and 5 from J; bases not matched to a gene: 5. The CDR3: CASSLGLAGRTGELFF. The CDR3 nucleotides are TGTGCCAGCAGCTTGGGTCTAGCGGGGAGGACCGGGGAGCTGTTTTTT.

This clonotype has at least ten counts. CDR3 coding DNA: TGTGCCAGCAGCTCGGGACGGGGAGAGCAGTACTTC. Translating it yields CASSSGRGEQYF. V is TRBV5-4 and J is TRBJ2-7; either TRBD1 or TRBD2 may fit D (5 bases each). Germline V gene sequence: CDR1 SGHNT, CDR2 YYREEE (reference sequence). The CDR3 is made up of 12 amino acids. Trimming pared 3 bases from V and 7 bases from J, leaving 11 bases between. The complete variable domain, with remaining parts taken from reference TRBV5-4 and TRBJ2-7, reads ETGVTQSPTHLIKTRGQQVTLRCSSQSGHNTVSWYQQALGQGPQFIFQYYREEENGRGNFPPRFSGLQFPNYSSELNVNALELDDSALYLCASSSGRGEQYFGPGTRLTVT.

The chain employs TRBV5-6 and TRBJ2-5, with D maybe TRBD2 (6 bases). V lost 1 base and J 5 bases, leaving 15 bases between the germline ends. There are 15 residues in the CDR3. Looked up from germline, CDR1 is SGHDT and CDR2 is YYEEEE. CDR3 in amino acids: CASSLLGGLQETQYF. CDR3 nucleotide sequence: TGTGCCAGCAGCTTGCTCGGAGGGCTCCAGGAGACCCAGTACTTC.

This clonotype has just a few counts. The J gene is TRBJ1-1, the V gene TRBV18; TRBD1 might be the D (6 bases). The length of the CDR3 is 15 residues. The ends were cut back, 2 bases at V and 0 bases at J, with 10 bases in the middle. Germline V gene lookup returns CDR1 KGHSH and CDR2 LQKENI. The CDR3 DNA is TGTGCCAGCTCACCAACGGACAGCATGAACACTGAAGCTTTCTTT. This encodes CASSPTDSMNTEAFF.

This clonotype has only a few counts. The gene calls are TRBV5-1 and TRBJ2-5; 12 positions agree with TRBD2. In germline, CDR1 is SGHRS, CDR2 YFSETQ. CDR3 length: 15 residues. Losses at the gene ends were 5 bases for V and 3 bases for J; bases not matched to a gene: 5. CDR3 coding DNA: TGCGCCAGCAGACTACTAGCGGGAGGAGAAGAGACCCAGTACTTC. Protein product: CASRLLAGGEETQYF.

This clonotype was detected ten times or more. The chain recombines TRBV28 with TRBJ1-2; the match to TRBD1 covers 7 bases. V dropped 6 bases and J dropped 4; count of bases not matched to a gene: 14. CDR1 and CDR2 from the germline V gene are MDHEN and SYDVKM. This CDR3 is 16 amino acids long. The CDR3 loop reads CASRPTNRGEGYGYTF. As DNA, the CDR3 is TGTGCCAGCAGACCTACAAACAGGGGTGAGGGCTATGGCTACACCTTC.

This clonotype was recorded at least ten times. The chain recombines TRBV5-1 with TRBJ2-5; D remains unclear. The CDR3 covers 11 residues. Germline V CDR1 and CDR2: SGHRS, YFSETQ. V was cut by 3 bases and J by 0 bases, with 0 bases left in between. CDR3 nucleotide sequence: TGCGCCAGCAGCTACCAAGAGACCCAGTACTTC. Translated, it gives CASSYQETQYF. Combining the CDR3 with reference TRBV5-1 and TRBJ2-5 gives the whole variable domain KAGVTQTPRYLIKTRGQQVTLSCSPISGHRSVSWYQQTPGQGLQFLFEYFSETQRNKGNFPGRFSGRQFSNSRSEMNVSTLELGDSALYLCASSYQETQYFGPGTRLLVL.

The chain couples TRBV27 to TRBJ2-1; 9 positions match TRBD1. This CDR3 region has 13 residues. Germline V gene sequence: CDR1 MNHEY, CDR2 SMNVEV (reference sequence). V shed 4 bases and J 6 bases; nucleotides not matched to a gene: 1. Written as DNA, the CDR3 is TGTGCCAGCAGTTCGGACAGGGGCAATGAGCAGTTCTTC. Translation: CASSSDRGNEQFF.

The chain is built from TRBV5-1 and TRBJ2-1, with 7 bases lining up with TRBD1. Germline trimming cut 4 bases from V and 13 bases from J; bases unmatched to any gene: 11. The CDR3 is 13 residues long. Per the germline V gene, CDR1 is SGHRS and CDR2 is YFSETQ. CDR3 residues: CASSPDPDRPQFF. The CDR3 nucleotides read TGCGCCAGCAGCCCGGACCCGGACAGGCCCCAGTTCTTC.